These 4 T cell receptor beta chains share one sample of origin, sequenced in a study of shared clonotypes between healthy human individuals. Some clones are missing from TCRdb's copy, which holds only in-frame ones; the method was immunoSEQ multiplex PCR. The sample contains about 2.4 million clones, 80% to 95% of which appear only once. Sequencing was performed on naive CD4+ T cells from PBMCs. This sample's subset: CD45RA+ positively selected. These receptors were obtained from a man aged 18 to 29 in good health. Some clones in this sample may be carry-over from other donors' samples.

The chain recombines TRBV11-2 with TRBJ2-7; D remains unclear. The ends were cut back, 2 bases at V and 4 bases at J, with 15 bases in the middle. The length of the CDR3 is 15 residues. CDR1 and CDR2 from the germline V gene are SGHAT and FQNNGV. CDR3 in amino acids: CASSLPGVWQYEQYF. The CDR3 DNA follows: TGTGCCAGCAGCTTACCCGGTGTTTGGCAGTACGAGCAGTACTTC.

The chain uses TRBV5-4 and TRBJ1-1, with 8 positions matching TRBD1. Losses at the gene ends were 4 bases for V and 8 bases for J; bases not matched to a gene: 4. This CDR3 contains 12 residues. Germline V gene lookup returns CDR1 SGHNT and CDR2 YYREEE (reference sequence). The CDR3 sequence is CASSDRTGEAFF. In nucleotides, the CDR3 is TGTGCCAGCAGCGACCGGACAGGGGAAGCTTTCTTT.

Concerning this clone itself: This sample also contains other DNA sequences that code for the same CDR3. V usage is TRBV5-4 and J usage is TRBJ2-3, with D uncertain. V was clipped by 0 bases and J by 2 bases, with 4 bases between them. The CDR3 runs to 13 residues. Germline CDR1 reads SGHNT; CDR2 reads YYREEE (reference sequence). CDR3 sequence: CASSLGTTDTQYF. CDR3 nucleotides: TGTGCCAGCAGCTTGGGTACCACAGATACGCAGTATTTT. Filled out from reference TRBV5-4 and TRBJ2-3, the complete variable domain reads ETGVTQSPTHLIKTRGQQVTLRCSSQSGHNTVSWYQQALGQGPQFIFQYYREEENGRGNFPPRFSGLQFPNYSSELNVNALELDDSALYLCASSLGTTDTQYFGPGTRLTVL.

The chain recombines TRBV7-3 with TRBJ2-7; TRBD1 matches 7 bases. The CDR3 covers 13 residues. Trimming cost V 5 bases and J 4 bases; bases outside gene matches: 5. Germline CDR1 SGHTA, CDR2 FQGTGA. The CDR3 spells CASSPGTEYEQYF. The CDR3 nucleotides read TGTGCCAGCAGCCCAGGGACAGAGTACGAGCAGTACTTC.